This T cell receptor (beta chain) is drawn from a study of PD-1 blockade in classical Hodgkin lymphoma. Study-level background: A 3 mg/kg intravenous dose of nivolumab was received by patients every 2 weeks. The study's findings and limits: Newly diagnosed patients and complete responders had comparable diversity at baseline. Reports described newly diagnosed patients as having lower baseline TCR diversity than healthy donors. Diversity in CD4+ TCRs, unlike that measured in CD8+ TCRs, had risen significantly by C4D1.

About this clone: Its specificity is unknown.

Trimming took off 4 bases at V and 2 bases at J, with 23 bases between the two ends. The CDR3 sequence is 18 residues long. CDR1 is SGHDT and CDR2 is YYEEEE in the germline V gene. Data came from immunoSEQ multiplex PCR; TCRdb stores just in-frame clones and leaves some out. This table holds more than 30,000 clones, just over 85% found once. All the patients suffered relapse after autologous stem cell transplantation, and brentuximab vedotin exposure differed. The chain is built from TRBV5-6 and TRBJ2-3, with D possibly TRBD2 on 6 matching bases. The sample was peripheral blood mononuclear cells (PBMCs), taken before the second cycle of nivolumab. The sequence derives from a human donor with classical Hodgkin lymphoma. This CDR3 is CASSKGLTRGLDTDTQYF. The CDR3 nucleotides are TGTGCCAGCAGCAAAGGACTGACTAGGGGTTTGGACACAGATACGCAGTATTTT.